Below, 3 T cell receptor beta chains from the same sample are listed, as sequenced in a study of T cell responses to AZD1222 COVID-19 vaccine. The table came from immunoSEQ multiplex PCR; TCRdb's copy has only in-frame clones and leaves some out. The data hold some 150,000 clones, with 90% observed a single time. The source was peripheral blood, collected 28 days after the second AZD1222 dose. These TCRs come from an adult who received the AZD1222 COVID-19 vaccine.

J is TRBJ1-1 and V is TRBV6-5, with 8 bases matching TRBD1. Trimming took 6 bases from V and 0 from J; bases not matched to a gene: 6. The CDR3 runs 15 residues. Germline CDR1 is MNHEY and CDR2 is SVGAGI. The DNA for the CDR3 is TGTGCCAGCAGACGCAGGGGGCAGATGAACACTGAAGCTTTCTTT. Protein product: CASRRRGQMNTEAFF.

V usage is TRBV6-5 and J usage is TRBJ2-1; the match to TRBD1 covers 7 bases. The J segment lost 3 bases and the V segment lost 5 bases, leaving 7 bases of the junction unmatched. Looked up from germline, CDR1 is MNHEY and CDR2 is SVGAGI. The CDR3 extends over 15 amino acids. CDR3 bases: TGTGCCAGCAGTACCCAAGGGGGCAGCTACAATGAGCAGTTCTTC. Encoded protein: CASSTQGGSYNEQFF.

In its sample, this clone was seen a few times. The chain carries TRBV9 and TRBJ1-2; the D is unclear. The germline gives CDR1 SGDLS, CDR2 YYNGEE. The V end lost 0 bases, the J end lost 6 bases, and 6 bases lay between the germline ends. CDR3 size: 12 residues. The DNA of the CDR3 is TGTGCCAGCAGCGTAGGGAATAATGGCTACACCTTC. Translating it yields CASSVGNNGYTF.